The clone carrying this T cell receptor beta chain was seen a few times. Its antigen is unidentified. The source of the sample is a study of beta chain features in type 1 diabetes. About the research overall: Under 110,000,000 sorted cells were examined across all samples.

Reverse transcribing all isolated RNA meant expressed TCRB transcripts were sequenced. Some clones are missing from TCRdb's copy, which holds only in-frame ones; the method was immunoSEQ multiplex PCR. This sample has about 280,000 clones; about 15% occur once, and the top ten carry roughly 0.015%. Only one heparinised blood draw was taken per donor, and its volume averaged roughly 120 mL. The CDR3 runs 17 residues. Germline loops: CDR1 SGHRS, CDR2 YFSETQ. Germline trimming cut 1 base from V and 5 bases from J; bases unmatched to any gene: 11. Whole-study findings and limits: When cDNA is sequenced, cells with high TCR expression could be over-represented. Researchers report that Type 1 diabetes patients had moderately but significantly shorter TCRB CDR3s across all four CD4+ subsets. VDJ junctions from patients with type 1 diabetes contained fewer insertions and more deletions.

The source of this sequence is a man aged 18 to 29 with type 1 diabetes. The specimen sequenced was naive CD4+ T cells from blood. The chain is built from TRBV5-1 and TRBJ2-1; 8 bases fit TRBD2. In DNA form, the CDR3 reads TGCGCCAGCAGCTTGTGGATTAGCGGGACTACAAACAATGAGCAGTTCTTC. Translating it yields CASSLWISGTTNNEQFF.